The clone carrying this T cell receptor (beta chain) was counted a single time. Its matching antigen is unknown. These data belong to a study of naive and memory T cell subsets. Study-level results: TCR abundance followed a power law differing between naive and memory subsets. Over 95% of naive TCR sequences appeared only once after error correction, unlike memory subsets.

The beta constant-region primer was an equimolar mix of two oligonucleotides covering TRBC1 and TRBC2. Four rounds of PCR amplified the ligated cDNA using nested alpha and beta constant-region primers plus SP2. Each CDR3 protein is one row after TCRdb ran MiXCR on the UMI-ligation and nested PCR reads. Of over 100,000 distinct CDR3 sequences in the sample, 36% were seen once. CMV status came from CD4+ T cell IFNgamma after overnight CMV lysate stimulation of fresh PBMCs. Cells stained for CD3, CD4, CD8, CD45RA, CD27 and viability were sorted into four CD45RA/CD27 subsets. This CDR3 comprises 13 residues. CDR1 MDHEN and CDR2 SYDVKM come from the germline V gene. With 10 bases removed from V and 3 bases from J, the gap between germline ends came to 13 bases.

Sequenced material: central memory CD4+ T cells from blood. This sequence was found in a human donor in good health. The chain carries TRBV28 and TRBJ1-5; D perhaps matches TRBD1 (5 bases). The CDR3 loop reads CATSDRYNQPQHF. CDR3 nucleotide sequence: TGTGCCACCTCTGACAGATACAATCAGCCCCAGCATTTT. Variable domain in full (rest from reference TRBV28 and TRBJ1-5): DVKVTQSSRYLVKRTGEKVFLECVQDMDHENMFWYRQDPGLGLRLIYFSYDVKMKEKGDIPEGYSVSREKKERFSLILESASTNQTSMYLCATSDRYNQPQHFGDGTRLSIL.